Below are 29 T cell receptor beta chains sequenced from a single sample in a study of OX40 agonist ivuxolimab in advanced cancers. Profiled with immunoSEQ multiplex PCR; TCRdb holds only in-frame clones, not every one. The sample has approximately 61,000 clones, around nine tenths seen once. The sample was CD4+ or CD8+ T cells sorted from blood, taken in a trial of the OX40 agonist ivuxolimab. Receptors originate from an adult with an advanced solid tumor such as melanoma, head and neck, liver or kidney cancer.

This clone was picked up a small number of times. This chain links TRBV6-1 with TRBJ2-7; TRBD2 matches at 7 bases. The V and J ends lost 2 bases and 5 bases, in that order; junction bases with no gene match: 6. The germline gives CDR1 MNHNS, CDR2 SASEGT. The CDR3 has 14 residues. CDR3 bases: TGTGCCAGCAGTGAAATCGGGGGGTGGAACGAGCAGTACTTC. As protein: CASSEIGGWNEQYF.

V is TRBV11-1 and J is TRBJ1-2; no reliable D call. Trimming removed 0 bases from V and 6 bases from J, with 8 bases in between. Germline CDR1 and CDR2: SGHAT and FQDESV (reference sequence). The CDR3 contains 13 residues. The CDR3 here is CASSLAPLDGYTF. Written as DNA, the CDR3 is TGTGCCAGCAGCTTAGCTCCCCTGGATGGCTACACCTTC.

The chain has TRBV5-4 and TRBJ1-2; TRBD1 aligns across 9 bases. This CDR3 is built from 14 residues. Germline values: CDR1 SGHNT, CDR2 YYREEE (reference sequence). Trimming at V came to 3 bases and at J to 9 bases, leaving 9 bases not matched to a gene. CDR3: CASSSRDRVGRYTF. In DNA, the CDR3 is TGTGCCAGCAGCTCCAGGGACAGGGTGGGGCGCTACACCTTC. Full variable domain (missing parts from reference TRBV5-4 and TRBJ1-2): ETGVTQSPTHLIKTRGQQVTLRCSSQSGHNTVSWYQQALGQGPQFIFQYYREEENGRGNFPPRFSGLQFPNYSSELNVNALELDDSALYLCASSSRDRVGRYTFGSGTRLTVV.

The genes are TRBV6-6 and TRBJ2-7; TRBD2 aligns across 7 bases. V was pared by 5 bases and J by 0 bases, with 10 bases of the junction left unmatched. Per the germline V gene, CDR1 is MNHNY and CDR2 is SVGAGI (reference sequence). The length of the CDR3 is 16 residues. The DNA of the CDR3 is TGTGCCAGCAGTACGAGGGGACTACTACCCTCCTACGAGCAGTACTTC. It is translated as CASSTRGLLPSYEQYF.

This chain connects TRBV7-3 to TRBJ2-3; possible D gene TRBD2, 6 bases. Germline-derived CDR1 and CDR2 are SGHTA and FQGTGA. Trimming stripped 5 bases from V and 0 bases from J, with 9 bases between. The CDR3 contains 14 residues. The CDR3 DNA reads TGTGCCAGCAGCCGGAGCGGGAGCACAGATACGCAGTATTTT. Translated: CASSRSGSTDTQYF.

This clone was seen just once. This chain links TRBV7-3 with TRBJ2-1, with 8 positions matching TRBD2. CDR1 is SGHTA and CDR2 is FQGTGA in the germline V gene. V lost 2 bases, J lost 0 bases, and 3 bases stayed unmatched. The CDR3 covers 16 residues. The CDR3 protein is CASSLLSGSSYNEQFF. CDR3 sequence (DNA): TGTGCCAGCAGCTTATTGAGCGGGAGCTCCTACAATGAGCAGTTCTTC.

V usage is TRBV9 and J usage is TRBJ2-3; 9 bases agree with TRBD2. Germline V gene data show CDR1 as SGDLS and CDR2 as YYNGEE. The CDR3 sequence is 15 residues long. Trimming removed 4 bases from V and 1 base from J; junction bases left unmatched: 4. The CDR3 protein is CASSPGLAGTDTQYF. The CDR3 region has the DNA TGTGCCAGCAGCCCGGGACTAGCTGGCACAGATACGCAGTATTTT.

V gene TRBV6-5 combines with J gene TRBJ1-1; a possible D gene is TRBD1 (6 bases). The V gene lost 5 bases and the J gene lost 4 bases, with 8 bases spanning the gap. Germline-derived CDR1 and CDR2 are MNHEY and SVGAGI. This CDR3 contains 12 residues. The CDR3 bases are TGTGCCAGCAGTCCACAGGGCACTGAAGCTTTCTTT. Translating gives CASSPQGTEAFF.

The genes are TRBV25-1 and TRBJ2-6, with D uncertain. Trimming removed 4 bases from V and 0 bases from J, with 4 bases in between. From germline, CDR1 is MGHDK and CDR2 SYGVNS. This CDR3 is 14 amino acids long. CDR3 amino acids: CASSAGSGANVLTF. The CDR3 DNA reads as TGTGCCAGCAGTGCCGGCTCTGGGGCCAACGTCCTGACTTTC.

This rearrangement joins TRBV4-1 to TRBJ2-7; no reliable D call. This CDR3 has 14 residues. V lost 1 base, J lost 1 base, and 8 bases lay in between. From germline, CDR1 is MGHRA and CDR2 YSYEKL. The CDR3 coding sequence is TGCGCCAGCAGCCAAGGTGACAATTCCTACGAGCAGTACTTC. This encodes CASSQGDNSYEQYF.

The chain is built from TRBV29-1 and TRBJ2-3; no reliable D call. This CDR3 has 11 amino acids. Per germline, CDR1 SQVTM and CDR2 ANQGSEA. Trimming left V 6 bases short and J 7 bases short, with 11 bases between. This CDR3 is CSVELGNTQYF. For the CDR3, the DNA is TGCAGCGTAGAGCTTGGAAATACGCAGTATTTT.

The chain combines TRBV5-8 with TRBJ2-1, with 7 bases that match TRBD2. Unmatched junction bases numbered 6, after V lost 4 bases and J lost 8 bases. The CDR3 has 13 amino acids. The germline CDR1 and CDR2 sequences are SGHTS and YDEGEE. The CDR3 reads CASSAGTTDEQFF. In DNA form, the CDR3 reads TGTGCCAGCAGCGCCGGGACTACGGATGAGCAGTTCTTC.

The J gene is TRBJ2-3, the V gene TRBV6-1; D is unresolved. This CDR3 has 11 residues. V lost 2 bases to trimming and J lost 14 bases, with 11 bases between them. Germline loops: CDR1 MNHNS, CDR2 SASEGT. The chain's CDR3 is CASSEMDPGYF. The CDR3 DNA is TGTGCCAGCAGTGAAATGGATCCGGGGTATTTT.

J is TRBJ1-1 and V is TRBV7-6, with a possible D match to TRBD1 (6 bases). V dropped 5 bases and J dropped 2 bases, with 12 bases sitting between them. Germline loops: CDR1 SGHVS, CDR2 FNYEAQ. CDR3 length: 14 amino acids. The DNA for the CDR3 is TGTGCCAGCAGCCCGGGGGCGGATAACACTGAAGCTTTCTTT. Its protein is CASSPGADNTEAFF.

This rearrangement joins TRBV9 to TRBJ1-4; 7 bases line up with TRBD1. Germline assignment: CDR1 SGDLS and CDR2 YYNGEE. The CDR3 is 14 residues long. V trimming: 3 bases; J trimming: 3 bases; junction bases outside the gene matches: 2. The CDR3 DNA sequence: TGTGCCAGCAGCGCAGGGGGGGCTAATGAAAAACTGTTTTTT. Protein: CASSAGGANEKLFF.

This chain connects TRBV19 to TRBJ2-5, with TRBD2 matching over 12 bases. With the DNA end fitting TRBJ2-7 better, the J assignment may be wrong. The CDR3 extends over 15 amino acids. CDR1 is LNHDA and CDR2 is SQIVND in the germline V gene (reference sequence). CDR3 region: CASSRLAGAQYEQYF. As DNA, the CDR3 is TGTGCCAGTAGTAGACTAGCGGGAGCTCAGTACGAGCAGTACTTC.

CDR3 region: CASSPAEDTALNTEAFF. The CDR3 bases are TGTGCCAGCAGTCCGGCGGAAGATACAGCCTTGAACACTGAAGCTTTCTTT. V usage is TRBV27 and J usage is TRBJ1-1; D not resolved. The CDR3 is made up of 17 amino acids. Germline CDR1 reads MNHEY; CDR2 reads SMNVEV (reference sequence). The germline V and J ends were trimmed by 5 bases and 0 bases, with 19 bases remaining between them.

CDR3 DNA sequence: TGTGCCAGCAGCTTAGAGCGGGGAACTGAAGCTTTCTTT. Translating it yields CASSLERGTEAFF. The rearrangement uses TRBV11-2 and TRBJ1-1; D gene uncertain. Germline CDR1 is SGHAT and CDR2 is FQNNGV. V lost 0 bases and J lost 5, with 7 bases in between. The CDR3 covers 13 residues.

The chain recombines TRBV19 with TRBJ2-5, with D unresolved. Germline loops: CDR1 LNHDA, CDR2 SQIVND (reference sequence). Trimming took off 3 bases at V and 5 bases at J, with 13 bases between the two ends. This CDR3 comprises 14 residues. The chain's CDR3 is CASSMGPNEETQYF. DNA for the CDR3: TGTGCCAGTAGTATGGGCCCCAACGAGGAGACCCAGTACTTC.

This chain links TRBV7-9 with TRBJ2-7; 8 bases match TRBD2. This CDR3 has 16 residues. The junction had 10 bases not matched to a gene; V was cut back by 4 bases and J by 2 bases. The germline gives CDR1 SEHNR, CDR2 FQNEAQ (reference sequence). The CDR3 DNA reads as TGTGCCAGCAGCTCCCCTTCGGGGGGGAATCCCTACGAGCAGTACTTC. Its translation: CASSSPSGGNPYEQYF.

V gene TRBV4-3 combines with J gene TRBJ2-4; no clear D gene. V was pared by 1 base and J by 0 bases, with 16 bases between. The CDR3 consists of 18 residues. Germline values: CDR1 LGHNA, CDR2 YSLEER. The CDR3 protein is CASSQGVRNALAKNIQYF. The CDR3 coding sequence is TGCGCCAGCAGCCAAGGGGTTCGGAACGCCTTAGCCAAAAACATTCAGTACTTC.

The genes are TRBV28 and TRBJ2-2; D remains ambiguous. V gave up 1 base and J gave up 2 bases, with 8 bases separating them. In germline, CDR1 is MDHEN, CDR2 SYDVKM. The CDR3 totals 15 residues. CDR3 sequence reads: CASSLLSSNTGELFF. Here the CDR3 DNA reads TGTGCCAGCAGTTTATTATCCAGTAACACCGGGGAGCTGTTTTTT.

The chain couples TRBV4-3 to TRBJ2-1, with TRBD2 identical over 10 bases. Germline CDR1 and CDR2: LGHNA and YSLEER. CDR3 size: 15 residues. V was clipped by 5 bases and J by 7 bases; unmatched bases: 8. The CDR3 region is CASSIYGTSDNEQFF. The CDR3 nucleotides are TGCGCCAGCAGCATCTACGGGACTAGCGATAATGAGCAGTTCTTC.

The gene calls are TRBV10-2 and TRBJ2-5, with 7 positions matching TRBD2. TRBJ2-7 explains the end of the DNA better; the J call may be wrong. From germline, CDR1 is WSHSY and CDR2 SAAADI. The CDR3 loop spans 12 amino acids. The CDR3 DNA reads as TGCGCCGGCGGGACTCCGGGGGGCGAGCAGTACTTC. This sequence encodes CAGGTPGGEQYF.

This sequence joins TRBV28 and TRBJ1-1; D gene uncertain. This CDR3 comprises 11 residues. Germline lookup yields CDR1 MDHEN and CDR2 SYDVKM. Trimming took off 5 bases at V and 3 bases at J, with 4 bases between the two ends. The CDR3 sequence: CASSPDTEAFF. DNA for the CDR3: TGTGCCAGCAGTCCCGACACTGAAGCTTTCTTT.

This clone was seen more than once but under ten times. The CDR3 DNA follows: TGTGCCAGCAGCGGGTACGAGCAGTACTTC. Its translation: CASSGYEQYF. J is TRBJ2-7 and V is TRBV11-3; no firm D call. V gave up 5 bases and J gave up 4 bases, with 3 bases separating them. The CDR3 totals 10 residues. Germline-derived CDR1 and CDR2 are SGHNT and YENEEA.

The chain combines TRBV15 with TRBJ1-1; 7 positions agree with TRBD1. V lost 6 bases and J lost 1; bases outside the gene matches: 11. The CDR3 totals 16 residues. The germline V gene encodes CDR1 LNHNV and CDR2 YYDKDF (reference sequence). The CDR3, as DNA: TGTGCCACCAGAGGGGACAGTAAGGGACGGAACACTGAAGCTTTCTTT. Its translation is CATRGDSKGRNTEAFF.

Concerning this clone: Its ends do not fully match the called genes, so a read error is possible. CDR3 coding DNA: TGTGCCGGCAGCCCGGGGACTGACTACGAGCAGTACTTC. This translates into CAGSPGTDYEQYF. J is TRBJ2-7 and V is TRBV11-3, with a weak D call TRBD2 (6 bases). There are 13 residues in the CDR3. The germline V gene has CDR1 SGHNT and CDR2 YENEEA.

This clone has only one observation. CDR3 in amino acids: CASSTNGYEQYF. CDR3 nucleotide sequence: TGTGCCAGCAGCACCAATGGATACGAGCAGTACTTC. The chain has TRBV4-2 and TRBJ2-7, with D uncertain. V was clipped by 5 bases and J by 4 bases, with 9 bases between them. The CDR3 extends over 12 amino acids. CDR1 is LGHNA and CDR2 is YNFKEQ in the germline V gene.